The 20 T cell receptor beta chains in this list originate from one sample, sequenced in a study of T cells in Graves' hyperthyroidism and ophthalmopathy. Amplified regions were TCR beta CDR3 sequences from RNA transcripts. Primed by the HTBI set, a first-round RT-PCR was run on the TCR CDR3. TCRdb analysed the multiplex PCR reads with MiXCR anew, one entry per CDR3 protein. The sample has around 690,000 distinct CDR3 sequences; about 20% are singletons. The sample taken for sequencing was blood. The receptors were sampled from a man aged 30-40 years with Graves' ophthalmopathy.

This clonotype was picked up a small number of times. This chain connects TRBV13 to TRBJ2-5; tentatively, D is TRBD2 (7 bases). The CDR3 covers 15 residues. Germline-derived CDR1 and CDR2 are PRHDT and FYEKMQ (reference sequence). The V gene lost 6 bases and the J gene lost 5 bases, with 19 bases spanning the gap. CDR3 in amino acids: CASSSVTGRGETQYF. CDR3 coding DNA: TGTGCCAGCAGTTCAGTTACGGGGAGGGGGGAGACCCAGTACTTC. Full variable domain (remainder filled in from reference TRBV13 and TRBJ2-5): AAGVIQSPRHLIKEKRETATLKCYPIPRHDTVYWYQQGPGQDPQFLISFYEKMQSDKGSIPDRFSAQQFSDYHSELNMSSLELGDSALYFCASSSVTGRGETQYFGPGTRLLVL.

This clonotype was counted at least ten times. The CDR3 region has the DNA TGTGCCAGCAGCGTTGGACAGGGGAACACTGAAGCTTTCTTT. Translation gives CASSVGQGNTEAFF. The chain uses TRBV13 and TRBJ1-1; 8 bases line up with TRBD1. The CDR3 sequence is 14 residues long. V was clipped by 5 bases and J by 1 base; unmatched bases: 3. Germline assignment: CDR1 PRHDT and CDR2 FYEKMQ (reference sequence).

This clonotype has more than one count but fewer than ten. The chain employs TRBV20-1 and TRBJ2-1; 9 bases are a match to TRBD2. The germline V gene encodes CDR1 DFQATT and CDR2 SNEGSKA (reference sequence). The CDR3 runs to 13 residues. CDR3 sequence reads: CSPVAGAYNEQFF. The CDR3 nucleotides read TGCAGCCCCGTAGCGGGAGCGTACAATGAGCAGTTCTTC.

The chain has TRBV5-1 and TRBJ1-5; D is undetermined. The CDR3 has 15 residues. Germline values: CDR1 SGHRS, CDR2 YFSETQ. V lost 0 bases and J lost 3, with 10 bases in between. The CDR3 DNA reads TGCGCCAGCAGCTTGGACAGAGTCTTCAATCAGCCCCAGCATTTT. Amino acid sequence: CASSLDRVFNQPQHF.

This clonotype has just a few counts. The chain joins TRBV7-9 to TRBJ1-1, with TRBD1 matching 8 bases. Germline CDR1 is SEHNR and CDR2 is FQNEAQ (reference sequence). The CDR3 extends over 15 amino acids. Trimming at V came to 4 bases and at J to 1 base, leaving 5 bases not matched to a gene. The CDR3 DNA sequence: TGTGCCAGCAGCTCCGATGGGACAGGGAACACTGAAGCTTTCTTT. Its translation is CASSSDGTGNTEAFF. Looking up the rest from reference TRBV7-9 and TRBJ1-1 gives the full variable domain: DTGVSQNPRHKITKRGQNVTFRCDPISEHNRLYWYRQTLGQGPEFLTYFQNEAQLEKSRLLSDRFSAERPKGSFSTLEIQRTEQGDSAMYLCASSSDGTGNTEAFFGQGTRLTVV.

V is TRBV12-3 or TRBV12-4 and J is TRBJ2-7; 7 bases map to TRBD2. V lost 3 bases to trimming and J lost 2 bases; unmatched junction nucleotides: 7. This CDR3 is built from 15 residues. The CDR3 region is CASSFSRGMPYEQYF. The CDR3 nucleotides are TGTGCCAGCAGTTTTTCGCGGGGGATGCCCTACGAGCAGTACTTC.

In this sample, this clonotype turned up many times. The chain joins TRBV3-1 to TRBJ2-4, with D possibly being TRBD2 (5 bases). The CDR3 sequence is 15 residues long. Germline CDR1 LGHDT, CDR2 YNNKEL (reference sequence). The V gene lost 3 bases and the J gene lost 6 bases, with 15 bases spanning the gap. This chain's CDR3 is CASSHEGSRGNIQYF. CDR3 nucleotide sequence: TGTGCCAGCAGCCATGAGGGCAGCCGCGGAAACATTCAGTACTTC.

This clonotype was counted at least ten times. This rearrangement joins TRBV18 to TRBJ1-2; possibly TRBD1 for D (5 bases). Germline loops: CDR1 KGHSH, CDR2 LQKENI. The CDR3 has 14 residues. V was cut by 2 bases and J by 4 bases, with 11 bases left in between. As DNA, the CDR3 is TGTGCCAGCTCACCAACCGGGGACCTCTATGGCTACACCTTC. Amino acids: CASSPTGDLYGYTF. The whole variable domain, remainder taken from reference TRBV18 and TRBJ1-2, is NAGVMQNPRHLVRRRGQEARLRCSPMKGHSHVYWYRQLPEEGLKFMVYLQKENIIDESGMPKERFSAEFPKEGPSILRIQQVVRGDSAAYFCASSPTGDLYGYTFGSGTRLTVV.

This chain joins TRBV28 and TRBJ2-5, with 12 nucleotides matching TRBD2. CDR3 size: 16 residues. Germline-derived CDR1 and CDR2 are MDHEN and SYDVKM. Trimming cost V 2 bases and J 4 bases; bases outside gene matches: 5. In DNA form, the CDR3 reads TGTGCCAGCAGTTTAACCCTAGCGGGAGGGGGAGAGACCCAGTACTTC. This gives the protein CASSLTLAGGGETQYF.

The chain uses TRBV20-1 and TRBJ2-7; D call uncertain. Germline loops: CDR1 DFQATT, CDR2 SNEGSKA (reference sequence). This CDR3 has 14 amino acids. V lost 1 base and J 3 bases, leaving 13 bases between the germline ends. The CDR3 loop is CSARVAEHYYEQYF. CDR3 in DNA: TGCAGTGCTAGAGTTGCGGAGCACTACTACGAGCAGTACTTC.

Here the CDR3 DNA reads TGCGCCAGCAGCTTGGGGGAGAAATTTGATGAGCAGTTCTTC. It yields the protein CASSLGEKFDEQFF. The chain carries TRBV5-1 and TRBJ2-1, with a tentative D call TRBD2 (5 bases). The V end was cut by 0 bases, the J end by 8 bases, with 12 bases between. Germline CDR1 and CDR2: SGHRS and YFSETQ. The length of the CDR3 is 14 residues.

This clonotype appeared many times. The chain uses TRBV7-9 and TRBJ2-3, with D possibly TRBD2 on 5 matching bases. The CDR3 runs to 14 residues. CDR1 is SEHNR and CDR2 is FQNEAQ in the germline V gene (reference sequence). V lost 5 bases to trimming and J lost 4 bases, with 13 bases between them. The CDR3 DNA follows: TGTGCCAGCAGCCCAAAGGTTAGCGCAGATACGCAGTATTTT. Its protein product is CASSPKVSADTQYF.

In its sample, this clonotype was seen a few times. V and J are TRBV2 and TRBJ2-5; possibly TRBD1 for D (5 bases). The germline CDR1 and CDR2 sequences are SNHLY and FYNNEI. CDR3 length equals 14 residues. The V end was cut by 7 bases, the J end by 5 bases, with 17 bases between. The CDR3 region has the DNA TGTGCCAGCACCAGAACAGGATCCCGGGAGACCCAGTACTTC. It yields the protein CASTRTGSRETQYF. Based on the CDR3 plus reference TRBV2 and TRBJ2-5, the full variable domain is EPEVTQTPSHQVTQMGQEVILRCVPISNHLYFYWYRQILGQKVEFLVSFYNNEISEKSEIFDDQFSVERPDGSNFTLKIRSTKLEDSAMYFCASTRTGSRETQYFGPGTRLLVL.

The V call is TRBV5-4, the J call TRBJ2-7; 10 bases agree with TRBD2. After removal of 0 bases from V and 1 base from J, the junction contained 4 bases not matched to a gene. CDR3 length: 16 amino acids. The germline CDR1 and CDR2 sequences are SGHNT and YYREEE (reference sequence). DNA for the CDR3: TGTGCCAGCAGCTTGGAGCCTAGCGGGAGTTCCTACGAGCAGTACTTC. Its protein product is CASSLEPSGSSYEQYF. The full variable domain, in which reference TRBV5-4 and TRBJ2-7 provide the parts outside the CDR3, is ETGVTQSPTHLIKTRGQQVTLRCSSQSGHNTVSWYQQALGQGPQFIFQYYREEENGRGNFPPRFSGLQFPNYSSELNVNALELDDSALYLCASSLEPSGSSYEQYFGPGTRLTVT.

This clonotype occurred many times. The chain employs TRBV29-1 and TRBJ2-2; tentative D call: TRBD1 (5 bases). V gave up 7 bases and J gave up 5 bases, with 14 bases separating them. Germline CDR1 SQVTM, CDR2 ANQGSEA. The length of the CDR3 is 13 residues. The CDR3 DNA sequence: TGCAGCGCTCGCGTAGGGGTAACCGGGGAGCTGTTTTTT. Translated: CSARVGVTGELFF.

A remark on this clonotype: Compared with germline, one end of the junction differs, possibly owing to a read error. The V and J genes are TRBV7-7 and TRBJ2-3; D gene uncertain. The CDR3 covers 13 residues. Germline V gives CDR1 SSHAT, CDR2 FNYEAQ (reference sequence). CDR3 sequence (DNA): TGTGCTAGCAGCTTGAGGCGCGCAGATACGCAGTATTTT. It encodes CASSLRRADTQYF.

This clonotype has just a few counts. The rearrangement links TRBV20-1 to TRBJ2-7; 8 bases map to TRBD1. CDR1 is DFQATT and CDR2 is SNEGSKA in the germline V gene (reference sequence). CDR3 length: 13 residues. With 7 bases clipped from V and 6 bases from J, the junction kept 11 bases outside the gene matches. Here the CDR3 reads CSGWTGTSPEQYF. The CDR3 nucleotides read TGCAGTGGATGGACAGGGACGTCTCCCGAGCAGTACTTC.

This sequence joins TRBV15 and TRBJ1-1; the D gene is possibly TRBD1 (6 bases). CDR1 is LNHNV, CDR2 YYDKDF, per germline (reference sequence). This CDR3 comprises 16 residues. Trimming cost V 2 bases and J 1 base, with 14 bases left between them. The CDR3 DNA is TGTGCCACCAGCAGACTCCGGGGCAGGGGGAACACTGAAGCTTTCTTT. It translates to CATSRLRGRGNTEAFF.

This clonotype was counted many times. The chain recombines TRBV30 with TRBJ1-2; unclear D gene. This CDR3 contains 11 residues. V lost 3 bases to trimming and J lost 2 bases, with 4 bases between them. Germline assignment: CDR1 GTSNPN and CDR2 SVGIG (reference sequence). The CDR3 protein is CAWRQNYGYTF. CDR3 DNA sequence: TGTGCCTGGAGACAGAACTATGGCTACACCTTC.

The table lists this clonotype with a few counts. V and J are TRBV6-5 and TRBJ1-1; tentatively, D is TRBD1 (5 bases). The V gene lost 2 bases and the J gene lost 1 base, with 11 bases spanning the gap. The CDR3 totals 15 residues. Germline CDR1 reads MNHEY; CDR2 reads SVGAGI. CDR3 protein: CASSYGSQGNTEAFF. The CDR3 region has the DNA TGTGCCAGCAGTTACGGATCTCAGGGGAACACTGAAGCTTTCTTT.